These 3 T cell receptor beta chains were all obtained from the same sample, sequenced in a study of T cells after yellow fever vaccination. Using its own MiXCR run on the 5' RACE reads, TCRdb lists one record per CDR3 protein. The sample lists some 32,000 distinct CDR3 sequences, less than 8.5% seen once, with around a fifth in the top ten. The sample here was PBMCs, either bulk or a sorted T-cell subset (CD4+, CD8+, memory, or dextramer-sorted; not recorded which), taken on the day of the first yellow fever vaccination. These receptors were collected from a man between 18 and 35 years old who received the YFV17D yellow fever vaccine.

This clonotype was counted at least ten times. The V gene is TRBV7-3, the J gene TRBJ2-1, with D uncertain. V lost 1 base and J lost 3, with 1 base in between. From germline, CDR1 is SGHTA and CDR2 FQGTGA. The CDR3 extends over 12 amino acids. The DNA for the CDR3 is TGTGCCAGCAGCTTAAACTACAATGAGCAGTTCTTC. Protein: CASSLNYNEQFF.

This clonotype is deemed medium-sized. The chain has TRBV20-1 and TRBJ2-2; 8 nucleotides match TRBD1. This CDR3 region has 16 residues. V shed 3 bases and J 4 bases; nucleotides not matched to a gene: 10. Germline V gene lookup returns CDR1 DFQATT and CDR2 SNEGSKA (reference sequence). CDR3 sequence: CSARIPGQESTGELFF. For the CDR3, the DNA is TGCAGTGCTAGGATACCGGGACAGGAATCCACCGGGGAGCTGTTTTTT.

In its sample, this clonotype was seen many times. This rearrangement joins TRBV10-3 to TRBJ1-4, with a tentative D call TRBD1 (6 bases). V lost 6 bases to trimming and J lost 0 bases, with 14 bases between them. The CDR3 consists of 16 residues. Germline V gene sequence: CDR1 ENHRY, CDR2 SYGVKD. For the CDR3, the DNA is TGTGCCATCAGGGCCCAGGGGTCTGCAACTAATGAAAAACTGTTTTTT. Translation gives CAIRAQGSATNEKLFF.